A selection of T cell receptor beta chains follows, all from one sample in a study of cytomegalovirus exposure and HLA in healthy donors. TCRdb's table, derived via immunoSEQ multiplex PCR, lists solely in-frame clones and lacks some. This sample has about 130,000 clones, with approximately 95% found just once. Sequencing used PBMCs. Receptors originate from a man aged 18 to 30 in good health and CMV-seronegative. Each CDR3 is given with its conserved first and last residue. Clone size is stated in some rows and not others, as once, few, many or a class when expanded.

cdr3_length: 14
v_call: TRBV30
j_call: TRBJ2-3
clone_size: .
cdr3_aa: CAWSVQRGTDTQYF

cdr3_length: 16
v_call: TRBV5-1
j_call: TRBJ2-3
clone_size: .
cdr3_aa: CASSFPGTGFSDTQYF

cdr3_length: 18
v_call: TRBV27
j_call: TRBJ2-3
clone_size: .
cdr3_aa: CASSPSPGLAASTDTQYF

cdr3_length: 15
v_call: TRBV28
j_call: TRBJ1-2
clone_size: .
cdr3_aa: CASSFLSRDNYGYTF

cdr3_length: 17
v_call: TRBV9
j_call: TRBJ2-2
clone_size: .
cdr3_aa: CASSPTPGTANTGELFF

cdr3_length: 13
v_call: TRBV7-9
j_call: TRBJ2-3
clone_size: .
cdr3_aa: CASSDSLVNTQYF

cdr3_length: 14
v_call: TRBV30
j_call: TRBJ1-1
clone_size: .
cdr3_aa: CAMTGGGWDTEAFF

cdr3_length: 13
v_call: TRBV5-7
j_call: TRBJ1-2
clone_size: .
cdr3_aa: CAFKVQESYGYTF

cdr3_length: 14
v_call: TRBV27
j_call: TRBJ2-1
clone_size: once
cdr3_aa: CASSLGQGYNEQFF

cdr3_length: 11
v_call: TRBV9
j_call: TRBJ1-1
clone_size: .
cdr3_aa: CASGPNTEAFF

cdr3_length: 15
v_call: TRBV9
j_call: TRBJ1-2
clone_size: .
cdr3_aa: CASSVTVLGANGYTF

cdr3_length: 13
v_call: TRBV27
j_call: TRBJ1-2
clone_size: .
cdr3_aa: CASSLSGGYGYTF

cdr3_length: 15
v_call: TRBV9
j_call: TRBJ2-1
clone_size: .
cdr3_aa: CASSVGSRTIDEQFF

cdr3_length: 16
v_call: TRBV7-2
j_call: TRBJ2-5
clone_size: .
cdr3_aa: CASNHRTAGTGETQYF

cdr3_length: 14
v_call: TRBV28
j_call: TRBJ2-7
clone_size: .
cdr3_aa: CASIRGGPSYEQYF

cdr3_length: 16
v_call: TRBV11-3
j_call: TRBJ2-1
clone_size: .
cdr3_aa: CASSFGGSLQSNEQFF

cdr3_length: 16
v_call: TRBV5-1
j_call: TRBJ2-7
clone_size: .
cdr3_aa: CASSPRTSGRAHEQYF

cdr3_length: 15
v_call: TRBV9
j_call: TRBJ2-7
clone_size: .
cdr3_aa: CASSPTGAGEYEQYF

cdr3_length: 15
v_call: TRBV28
j_call: TRBJ2-1
clone_size: .
cdr3_aa: CASSPDRRLGDEQFF

cdr3_length: 14
v_call: TRBV5-1
j_call: TRBJ2-2
clone_size: once
cdr3_aa: CASRGISGTGELFF

cdr3_length: 13
v_call: TRBV7-2
j_call: TRBJ1-5
clone_size: once
cdr3_aa: CASSRTGNQPQHF

cdr3_length: 14
v_call: TRBV30
j_call: TRBJ2-3
clone_size: once
cdr3_aa: CAWSGRTPPDTQYF

cdr3_length: 15
v_call: TRBV28
j_call: TRBJ2-7
clone_size: .
cdr3_aa: CASSLLSGNSYEQYF

cdr3_length: 15
v_call: TRBV5-6
j_call: TRBJ2-7
clone_size: .
cdr3_aa: CASSFPTGELDEQYF

cdr3_length: 17
v_call: TRBV4-3
j_call: TRBJ1-1
clone_size: .
cdr3_aa: CASSQGSYRVGNTEAFF

cdr3_length: 15
v_call: TRBV7-9
j_call: TRBJ2-1
clone_size: .
cdr3_aa: CASSSSSGSLPEQFF

cdr3_length: 17
v_call: TRBV2
j_call: TRBJ2-1
clone_size: .
cdr3_aa: CASSEDETSGIGYEQFF

cdr3_length: 12
v_call: TRBV29-1
j_call: TRBJ2-1
clone_size: .
cdr3_aa: CSVDSTYNEQFF

cdr3_length: 15
v_call: TRBV16
j_call: TRBJ1-1
clone_size: .
cdr3_aa: CASSQSGQGGTEAFF

cdr3_length: 17
v_call: TRBV9
j_call: TRBJ2-6
clone_size: .
cdr3_aa: CASSFGQANSGANVLTF

cdr3_length: 16
v_call: TRBV7-2
j_call: TRBJ1-1
clone_size: .
cdr3_aa: CASSLSVGHGNTEAFF

cdr3_length: 12
v_call: TRBV27
j_call: TRBJ2-7
clone_size: .
cdr3_aa: CASSRTITEQYF

cdr3_length: 14
v_call: TRBV27
j_call: TRBJ2-1
clone_size: .
cdr3_aa: CASSLFLAGPEQFF

cdr3_length: 16
v_call: TRBV5-1
j_call: TRBJ2-7
clone_size: .
cdr3_aa: CASSLAGQGLYGEQYF

cdr3_length: 15
v_call: TRBV19
j_call: TRBJ2-3
clone_size: .
cdr3_aa: CASSSRTGTTDTQYF

cdr3_length: 16
v_call: TRBV5-1
j_call: TRBJ2-2
clone_size: .
cdr3_aa: CASSSVATGDAGELFF

cdr3_length: 15
v_call: TRBV28
j_call: TRBJ2-7
clone_size: .
cdr3_aa: CASSLTPGQGGEQYF

cdr3_length: 15
v_call: TRBV6-6
j_call: TRBJ1-2
clone_size: .
cdr3_aa: CASSYSQGTNYGYTF

cdr3_length: 17
v_call: TRBV11-3
j_call: TRBJ2-2
clone_size: .
cdr3_aa: CASSLGVGDRITGELFF

cdr3_length: 14
v_call: TRBV25-1
j_call: TRBJ2-3
clone_size: .
cdr3_aa: CASSRVSGTGAQYF

cdr3_length: 15
v_call: TRBV2
j_call: TRBJ2-5
clone_size: .
cdr3_aa: CASTPRGGGQETQYF

cdr3_length: 16
v_call: TRBV7-3
j_call: TRBJ2-2
clone_size: .
cdr3_aa: CASSLVGGGNTGELFF

cdr3_length: 16
v_call: TRBV14
j_call: TRBJ2-3
clone_size: .
cdr3_aa: CASSPGTGSSTDTQYF

cdr3_length: 14
v_call: TRBV30
j_call: TRBJ1-4
clone_size: .
cdr3_aa: CAWSPGTGYEKLFF

cdr3_length: 13
v_call: TRBV7-9
j_call: TRBJ2-1
clone_size: once
cdr3_aa: CASSPSQADEQFF